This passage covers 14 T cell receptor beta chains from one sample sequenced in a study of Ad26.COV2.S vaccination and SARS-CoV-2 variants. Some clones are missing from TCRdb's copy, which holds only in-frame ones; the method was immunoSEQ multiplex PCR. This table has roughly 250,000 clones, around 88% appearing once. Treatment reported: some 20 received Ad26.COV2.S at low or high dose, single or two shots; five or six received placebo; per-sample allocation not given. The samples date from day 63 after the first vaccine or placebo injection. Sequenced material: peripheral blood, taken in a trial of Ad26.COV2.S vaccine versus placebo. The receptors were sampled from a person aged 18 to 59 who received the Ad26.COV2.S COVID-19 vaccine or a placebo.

The CDR3 nucleotides are TGTGCCAGCAGTGAATCTGGCCGGGGATGGGACGAGCAGTACTTC. Residues: CASSESGRGWDEQYF. The V call is TRBV25-1, the J call TRBJ2-7; a possible D gene is TRBD2 (5 bases). There are 15 residues in the CDR3. Germline V lookup: CDR1 MGHDK, CDR2 SYGVNS. V was shortened by 1 base and J by 5 bases, with 15 bases between the two germline ends.

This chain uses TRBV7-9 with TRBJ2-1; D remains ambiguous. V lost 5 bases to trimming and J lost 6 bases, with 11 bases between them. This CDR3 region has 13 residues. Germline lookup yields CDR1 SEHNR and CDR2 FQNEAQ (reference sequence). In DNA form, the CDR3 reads TGTGCCAGCAGCCCAAAAGGGCTCAATGAGCAGTTCTTC. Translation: CASSPKGLNEQFF.

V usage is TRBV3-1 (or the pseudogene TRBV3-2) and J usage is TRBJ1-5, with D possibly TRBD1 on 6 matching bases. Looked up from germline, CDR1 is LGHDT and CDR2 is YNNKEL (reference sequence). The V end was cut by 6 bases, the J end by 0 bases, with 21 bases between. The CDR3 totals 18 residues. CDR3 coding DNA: TGTGCCAGCAGTCCCGTAAGAGAGGGACACTATAGCAATCAGCCCCAGCATTTT. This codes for CASSPVREGHYSNQPQHF.

CDR3 sequence: CAISGFKGNEQFF. CDR3 bases: TGTGCCATCAGTGGCTTTAAAGGGAATGAGCAGTTCTTC. This chain uses TRBV10-3 with TRBJ2-1; D uncertain. CDR1 ENHRY and CDR2 SYGVKD come from the germline V gene. This CDR3 contains 13 residues. Trimming shortened V by 4 bases and J by 7 bases, and 11 bases separated the two germline ends.

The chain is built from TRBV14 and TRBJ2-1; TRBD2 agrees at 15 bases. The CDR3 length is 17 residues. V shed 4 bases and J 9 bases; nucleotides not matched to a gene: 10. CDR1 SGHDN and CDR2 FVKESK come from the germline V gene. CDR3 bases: TGTGCCAGCAGCCCGCTACAACCGGGACTAGCGGGAGGTGAGCAGTTCTTC. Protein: CASSPLQPGLAGGEQFF.

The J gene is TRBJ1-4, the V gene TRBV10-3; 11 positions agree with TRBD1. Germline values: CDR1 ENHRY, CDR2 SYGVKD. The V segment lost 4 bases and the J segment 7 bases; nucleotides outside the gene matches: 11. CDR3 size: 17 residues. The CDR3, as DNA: TGTGCCATCAGTGTCGGACAGGGGGCGTACGAAGGTGAAAAACTGTTTTTT. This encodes CAISVGQGAYEGEKLFF.

CDR3 sequence reads: CASSRARLYNEQFF. In DNA form, the CDR3 reads TGTGCCAGCAGTCGGGCCCGACTCTACAATGAGCAGTTCTTC. The chain has TRBV6-2 or TRBV6-3 and TRBJ2-1, with D unresolved. CDR3 length: 14 residues. Germline assignment: CDR1 MNHEY and CDR2 SVGEGT. Trimming took 5 bases from V and 3 from J, leaving 11 bases between them.

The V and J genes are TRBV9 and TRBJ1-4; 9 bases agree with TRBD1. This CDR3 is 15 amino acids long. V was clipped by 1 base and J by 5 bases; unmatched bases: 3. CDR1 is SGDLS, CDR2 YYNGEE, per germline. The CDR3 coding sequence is TGTGCCAGCAGCGTAAGGGACAGGGTGAATGAAAAACTGTTTTTT. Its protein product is CASSVRDRVNEKLFF.

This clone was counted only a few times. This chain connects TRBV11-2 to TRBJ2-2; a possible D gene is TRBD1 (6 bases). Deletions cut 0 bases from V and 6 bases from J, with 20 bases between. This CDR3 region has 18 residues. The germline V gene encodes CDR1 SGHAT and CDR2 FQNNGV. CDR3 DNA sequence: TGTGCCAGCAGCTTAGATTTTCCCCCAGGGGACAAGGCCGGGGAGCTGTTTTTT. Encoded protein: CASSLDFPPGDKAGELFF.

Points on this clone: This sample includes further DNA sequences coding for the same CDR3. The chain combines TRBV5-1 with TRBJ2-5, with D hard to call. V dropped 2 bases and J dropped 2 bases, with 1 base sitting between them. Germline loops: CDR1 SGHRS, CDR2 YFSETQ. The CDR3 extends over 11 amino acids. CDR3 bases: TGCGCCAGCAGCTTACAAGAGACCCAGTACTTC. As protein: CASSLQETQYF.

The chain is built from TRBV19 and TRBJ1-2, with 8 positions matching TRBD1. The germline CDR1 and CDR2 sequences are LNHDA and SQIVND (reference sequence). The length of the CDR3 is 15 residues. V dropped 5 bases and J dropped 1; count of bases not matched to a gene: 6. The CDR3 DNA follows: TGTGCCAGTAGTGCCCAGGGGGCGCGTAACTATGGCTACACCTTC. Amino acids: CASSAQGARNYGYTF.

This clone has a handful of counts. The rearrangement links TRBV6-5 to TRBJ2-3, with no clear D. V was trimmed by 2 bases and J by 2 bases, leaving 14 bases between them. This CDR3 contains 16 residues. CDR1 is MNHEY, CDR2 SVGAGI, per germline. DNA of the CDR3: TGTGCCAGCAGTTACCGTAAGGGCTCCGCCACAGATACGCAGTATTTT. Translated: CASSYRKGSATDTQYF.

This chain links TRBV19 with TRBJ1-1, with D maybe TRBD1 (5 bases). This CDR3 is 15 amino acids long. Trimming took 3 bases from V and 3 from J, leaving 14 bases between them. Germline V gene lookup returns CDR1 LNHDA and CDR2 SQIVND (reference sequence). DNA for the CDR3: TGTGCCAGTAGTATGCCCCTACAGGATTACACTGAAGCTTTCTTT. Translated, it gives CASSMPLQDYTEAFF.

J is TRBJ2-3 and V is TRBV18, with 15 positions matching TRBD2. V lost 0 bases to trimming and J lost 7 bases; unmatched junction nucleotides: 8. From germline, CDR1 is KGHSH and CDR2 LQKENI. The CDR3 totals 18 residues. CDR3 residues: CASSPPGGLAGGPHTQYF. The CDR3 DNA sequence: TGTGCCAGCTCACCACCCGGAGGACTAGCGGGGGGGCCTCATACGCAGTATTTT.